This T cell receptor beta chain was recorded in a study of blood T cell repertoires in COVID-19. TCRdb's copy holds only in-frame clones and misses some; the assay was immunoSEQ multiplex PCR. The sample has under 150,000 clones; 88% are singletons. The CDR3 spans 14 residues. CDR1 and CDR2 (germline): SGHDT, YYEEEE. The germline V and J ends were trimmed by 0 bases and 5 bases, with 11 bases remaining between them. The V call is TRBV5-6, the J call TRBJ1-1; D not certain. The sequenced sample was peripheral blood. The source of this sequence is a human donor in a cohort sampled during active COVID-19. CDR3: CASSLEAGRTEAFF. The CDR3 coding sequence is TGTGCCAGCAGCTTGGAAGCTGGGCGTACTGAAGCTTTCTTT. Full variable domain (remainder filled in from reference TRBV5-6 and TRBJ1-1): DAGVTQSPTHLIKTRGQQVTLRCSPKSGHDTVSWYQQALGQGPQFIFQYYEEEERQRGNFPDRFSGHQFPNYSSELNVNALLLGDSALYLCASSLEAGRTEAFFGQGTRLTVV.